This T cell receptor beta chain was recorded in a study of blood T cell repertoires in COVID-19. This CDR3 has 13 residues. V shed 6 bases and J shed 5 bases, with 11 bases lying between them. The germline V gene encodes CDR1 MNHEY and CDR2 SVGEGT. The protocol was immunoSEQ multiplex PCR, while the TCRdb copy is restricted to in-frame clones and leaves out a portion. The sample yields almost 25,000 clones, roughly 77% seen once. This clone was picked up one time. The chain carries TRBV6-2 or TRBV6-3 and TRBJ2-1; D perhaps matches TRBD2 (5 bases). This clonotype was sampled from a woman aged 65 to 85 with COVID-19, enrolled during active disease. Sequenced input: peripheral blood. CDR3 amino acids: CASSSGIDNEQFF. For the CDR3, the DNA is TGTGCCAGCAGCTCCGGGATTGACAATGAGCAGTTCTTC.